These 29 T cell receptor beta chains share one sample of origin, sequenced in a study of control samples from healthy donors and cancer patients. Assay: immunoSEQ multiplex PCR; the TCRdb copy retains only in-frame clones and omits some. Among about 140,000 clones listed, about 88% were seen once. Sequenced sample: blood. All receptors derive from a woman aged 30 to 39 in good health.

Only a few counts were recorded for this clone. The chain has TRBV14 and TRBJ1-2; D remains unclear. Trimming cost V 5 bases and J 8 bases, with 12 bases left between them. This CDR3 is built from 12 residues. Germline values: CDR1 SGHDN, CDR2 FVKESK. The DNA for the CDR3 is TGTGCCAGCAGCGGAGAGGGCAGGGGCTACACCTTC. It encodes CASSGEGRGYTF.

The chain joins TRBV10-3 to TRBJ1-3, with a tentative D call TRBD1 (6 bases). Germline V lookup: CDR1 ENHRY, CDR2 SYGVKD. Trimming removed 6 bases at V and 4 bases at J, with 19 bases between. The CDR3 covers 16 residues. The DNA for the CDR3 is TGTGCCATCAGCGGGGGGCCAGGGGTGAGAGGAAACACCATATATTTT. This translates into CAISGGPGVRGNTIYF.

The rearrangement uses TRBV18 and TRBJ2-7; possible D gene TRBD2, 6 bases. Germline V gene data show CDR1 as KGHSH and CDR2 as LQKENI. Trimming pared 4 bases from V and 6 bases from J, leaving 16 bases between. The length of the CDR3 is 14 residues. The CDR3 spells CASSRGGRSGEQYF. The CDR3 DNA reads TGTGCCAGCTCACGGGGAGGACGCAGTGGCGAGCAGTACTTC.

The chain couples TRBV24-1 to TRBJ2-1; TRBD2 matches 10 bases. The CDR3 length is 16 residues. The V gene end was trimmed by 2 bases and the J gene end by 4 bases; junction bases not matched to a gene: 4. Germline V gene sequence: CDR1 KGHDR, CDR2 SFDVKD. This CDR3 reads CATSDSTSGPYNEQFF. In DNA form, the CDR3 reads TGTGCCACCAGTGATTCGACTAGCGGGCCGTACAATGAGCAGTTCTTC.

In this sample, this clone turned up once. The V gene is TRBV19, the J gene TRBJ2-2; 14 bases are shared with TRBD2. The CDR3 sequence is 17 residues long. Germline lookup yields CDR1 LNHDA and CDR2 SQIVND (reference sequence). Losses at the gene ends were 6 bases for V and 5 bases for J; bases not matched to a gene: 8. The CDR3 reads CASSTTSGRAGTGELFF. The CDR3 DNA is TGTGCCAGTAGCACGACTAGCGGGAGGGCCGGGACCGGGGAGCTGTTTTTT.

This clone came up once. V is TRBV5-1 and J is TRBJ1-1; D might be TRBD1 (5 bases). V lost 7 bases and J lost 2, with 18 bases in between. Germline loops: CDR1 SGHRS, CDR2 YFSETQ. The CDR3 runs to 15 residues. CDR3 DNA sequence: TGCGCCAGCGAACCCCTGGGGGGTAGAAACACTGAAGCTTTCTTT. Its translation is CASEPLGGRNTEAFF.

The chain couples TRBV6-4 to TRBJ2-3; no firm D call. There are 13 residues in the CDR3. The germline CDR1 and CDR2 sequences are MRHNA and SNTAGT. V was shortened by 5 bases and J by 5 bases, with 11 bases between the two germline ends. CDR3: CASSWSPGDTQYF. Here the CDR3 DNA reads TGTGCCAGCAGTTGGAGCCCCGGAGATACGCAGTATTTT.

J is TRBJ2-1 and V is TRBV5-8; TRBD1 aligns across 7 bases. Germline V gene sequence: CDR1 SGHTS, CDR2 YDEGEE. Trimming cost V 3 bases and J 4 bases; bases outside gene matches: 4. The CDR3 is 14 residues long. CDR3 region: CASSSGQTYNEQFF. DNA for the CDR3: TGTGCCAGCAGCTCGGGACAGACTTACAATGAGCAGTTCTTC.

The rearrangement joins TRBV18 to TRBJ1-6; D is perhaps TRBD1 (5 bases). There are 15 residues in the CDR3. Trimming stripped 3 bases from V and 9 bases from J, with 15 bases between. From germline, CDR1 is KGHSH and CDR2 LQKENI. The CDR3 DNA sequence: TGTGCCAGCTCACCGCGGGACCCGGGCAGTTCACCCCTCCACTTT. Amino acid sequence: CASSPRDPGSSPLHF. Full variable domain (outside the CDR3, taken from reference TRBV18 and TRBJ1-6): NAGVMQNPRHLVRRRGQEARLRCSPMKGHSHVYWYRQLPEEGLKFMVYLQKENIIDESGMPKERFSAEFPKEGPSILRIQQVVRGDSAAYFCASSPRDPGSSPLHFGNGTRLTVT.

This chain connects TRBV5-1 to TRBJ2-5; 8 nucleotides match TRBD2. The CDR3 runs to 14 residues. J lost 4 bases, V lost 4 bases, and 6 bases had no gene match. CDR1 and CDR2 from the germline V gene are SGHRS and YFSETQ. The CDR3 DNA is TGCGCCAGCAGCCAGGGACTAGTAGGAGAGACCCAGTACTTC. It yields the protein CASSQGLVGETQYF.

CDR3 protein: CASSSPGASGETQYF. For the CDR3, the DNA is TGTGCCAGCAGTTCCCCCGGGGCTAGCGGGGAGACCCAGTACTTC. V and J are TRBV6-1 and TRBJ2-5; TRBD2 aligns across 8 bases. CDR3 size: 15 residues. The junction had 10 bases not matched to a gene; V was cut back by 5 bases and J by 5 bases. CDR1 is MNHNS and CDR2 is SASEGT in the germline V gene.

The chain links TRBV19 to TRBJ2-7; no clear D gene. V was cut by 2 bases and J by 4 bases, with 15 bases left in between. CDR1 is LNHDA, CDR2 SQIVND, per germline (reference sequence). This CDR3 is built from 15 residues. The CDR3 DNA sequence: TGTGCCAGTAGTATATCCTCTCGAGTGGGTTACGAGCAGTACTTC. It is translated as CASSISSRVGYEQYF.

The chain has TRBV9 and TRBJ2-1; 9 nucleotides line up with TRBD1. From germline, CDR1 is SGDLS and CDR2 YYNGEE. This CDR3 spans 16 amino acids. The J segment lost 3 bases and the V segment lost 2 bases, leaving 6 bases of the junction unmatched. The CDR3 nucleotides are TGTGCCAGCAGCGTGAGGGGACAGGGCCTCTACAATGAGCAGTTCTTC. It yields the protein CASSVRGQGLYNEQFF.

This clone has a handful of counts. CDR3 sequence: CASSVEAGGLGRPLHF. In nucleotides, the CDR3 is TGTGCCAGCAGCGTCGAGGCTGGCGGTTTGGGCCGACCCCTCCACTTT. The chain couples TRBV9 to TRBJ1-6; D gene ambiguous. Germline V gives CDR1 SGDLS, CDR2 YYNGEE. CDR3 length: 16 amino acids. Between the trimmed V and J ends, which lost 2 bases and 12 bases, there was a span of 21 bases.

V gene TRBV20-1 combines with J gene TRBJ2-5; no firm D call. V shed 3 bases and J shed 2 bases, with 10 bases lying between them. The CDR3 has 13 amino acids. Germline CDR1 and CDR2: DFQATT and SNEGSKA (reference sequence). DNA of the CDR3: TGCAGTGCTAGTTTGAACGCTCAAGAGACCCAGTACTTC. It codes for CSASLNAQETQYF.

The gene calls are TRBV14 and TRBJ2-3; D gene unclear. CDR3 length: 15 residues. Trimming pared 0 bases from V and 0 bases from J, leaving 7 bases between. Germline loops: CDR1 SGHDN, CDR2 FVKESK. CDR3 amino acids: CASSQDRWSTDTQYF. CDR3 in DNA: TGTGCCAGCAGCCAAGATCGGTGGAGCACAGATACGCAGTATTTT.

The CDR3 loop is CASSPAGLRGTEQYF. As DNA, the CDR3 is TGTGCCAGCAGCCCGGCCGGCCTTAGAGGAACCGAGCAGTACTTC. The chain combines TRBV2 with TRBJ2-7; D is ambiguous. The CDR3 sequence is 15 residues long. Germline CDR1 reads SNHLY; CDR2 reads FYNNEI. Trimming took 6 bases from V and 6 from J, leaving 21 bases between them. The full variable domain, completed using reference TRBV2 and TRBJ2-7, is EPEVTQTPSHQVTQMGQEVILRCVPISNHLYFYWYRQILGQKVEFLVSFYNNEISEKSEIFDDQFSVERPDGSNFTLKIRSTKLEDSAMYFCASSPAGLRGTEQYFGPGTRLTVT.

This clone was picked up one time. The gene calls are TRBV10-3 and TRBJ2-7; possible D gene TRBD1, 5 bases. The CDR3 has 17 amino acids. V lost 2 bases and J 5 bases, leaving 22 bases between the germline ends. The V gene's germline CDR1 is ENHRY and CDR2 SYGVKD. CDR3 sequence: CAISEVRRGRAAHEQYF. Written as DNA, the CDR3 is TGTGCCATCAGTGAGGTTAGAAGGGGCAGGGCAGCCCACGAGCAGTACTTC.

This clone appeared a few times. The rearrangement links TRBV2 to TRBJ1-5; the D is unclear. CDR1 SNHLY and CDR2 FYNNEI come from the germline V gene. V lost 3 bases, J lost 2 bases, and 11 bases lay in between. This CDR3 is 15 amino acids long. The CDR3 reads CASSEVQVGNQPQHF. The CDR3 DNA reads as TGTGCCAGCAGTGAGGTGCAGGTCGGCAATCAGCCCCAGCATTTT.

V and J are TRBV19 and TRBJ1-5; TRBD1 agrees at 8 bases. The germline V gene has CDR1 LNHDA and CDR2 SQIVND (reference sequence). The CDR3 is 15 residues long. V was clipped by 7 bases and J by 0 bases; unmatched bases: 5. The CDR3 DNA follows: TGTGCCAGTACCCTCAGGGGGCTTAGCAATCAGCCCCAGCATTTT. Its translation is CASTLRGLSNQPQHF.

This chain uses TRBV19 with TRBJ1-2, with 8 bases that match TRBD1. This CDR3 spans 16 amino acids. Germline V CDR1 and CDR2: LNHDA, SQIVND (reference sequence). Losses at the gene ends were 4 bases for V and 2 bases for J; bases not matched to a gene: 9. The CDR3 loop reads CASSKLGQGGNYGYTF. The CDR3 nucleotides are TGTGCCAGTAGTAAACTCGGACAGGGTGGGAACTATGGCTACACCTTC.

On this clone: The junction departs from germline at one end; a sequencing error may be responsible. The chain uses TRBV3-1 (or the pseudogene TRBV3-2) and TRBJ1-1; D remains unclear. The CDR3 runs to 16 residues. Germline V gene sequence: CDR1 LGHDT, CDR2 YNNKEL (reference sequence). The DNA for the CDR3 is TGTGCCAGCAGCGCGCCGGGAGTGGTCGGGAACTCTGAAGCTTTCTTT. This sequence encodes CASSAPGVVGNSEAFF.

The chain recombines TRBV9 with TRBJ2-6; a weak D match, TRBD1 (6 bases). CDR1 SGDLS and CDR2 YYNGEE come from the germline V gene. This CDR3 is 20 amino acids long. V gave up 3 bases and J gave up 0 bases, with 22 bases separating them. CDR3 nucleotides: TGTGCCAGCAGCGCCCTCGGACCGGGACACCGTCTCTCTGGGGCCAACGTCCTGACTTTC. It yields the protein CASSALGPGHRLSGANVLTF. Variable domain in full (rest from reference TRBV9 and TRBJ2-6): DSGVTQTPKHLITATGQRVTLRCSPRSGDLSVYWYQQSLDQGLQFLIQYYNGEERAKGNILERFSAQQFPDLHSELNLSSLELGDSALYFCASSALGPGHRLSGANVLTFGAGSRLTVL.

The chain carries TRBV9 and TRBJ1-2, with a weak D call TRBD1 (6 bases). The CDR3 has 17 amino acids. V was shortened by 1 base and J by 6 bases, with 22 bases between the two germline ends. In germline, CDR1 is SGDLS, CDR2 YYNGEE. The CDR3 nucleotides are TGTGCCAGCAGCGTATCTCTGGACTCGGGCAGGGGAAATGGCTACACCTTC. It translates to CASSVSLDSGRGNGYTF.

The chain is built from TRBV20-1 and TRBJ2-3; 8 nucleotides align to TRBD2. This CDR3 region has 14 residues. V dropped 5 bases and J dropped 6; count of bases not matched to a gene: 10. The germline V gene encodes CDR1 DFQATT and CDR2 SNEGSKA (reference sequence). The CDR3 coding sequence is TGCAGTGCTGGTGGGACGGGAGGGAGGGATACGCAGTATTTT. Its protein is CSAGGTGGRDTQYF.

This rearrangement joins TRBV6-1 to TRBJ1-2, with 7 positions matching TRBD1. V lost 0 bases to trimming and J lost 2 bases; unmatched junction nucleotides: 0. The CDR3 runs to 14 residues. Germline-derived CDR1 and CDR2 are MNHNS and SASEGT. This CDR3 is CASSEAGQNYGYTF. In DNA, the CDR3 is TGTGCCAGCAGTGAAGCGGGACAGAACTATGGCTACACCTTC.

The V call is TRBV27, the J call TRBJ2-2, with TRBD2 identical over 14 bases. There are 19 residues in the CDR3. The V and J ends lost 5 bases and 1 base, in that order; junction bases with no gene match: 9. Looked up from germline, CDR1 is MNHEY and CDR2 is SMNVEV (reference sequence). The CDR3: CASSPSGLAGEGNTGELFF. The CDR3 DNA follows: TGTGCCAGCAGTCCATCGGGACTAGCGGGAGAAGGGAACACCGGGGAGCTGTTTTTT.

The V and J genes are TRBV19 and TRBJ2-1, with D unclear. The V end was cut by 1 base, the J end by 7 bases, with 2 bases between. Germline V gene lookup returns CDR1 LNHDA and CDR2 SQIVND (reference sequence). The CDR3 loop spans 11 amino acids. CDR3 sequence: CASSIGNEQFF. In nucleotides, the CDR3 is TGTGCCAGTAGTATAGGAAATGAGCAGTTCTTC.

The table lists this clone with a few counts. In DNA, the CDR3 is TGTGCCAGCGGGACGGGGTCGACCGAGACCCAGTACTTC. Its translation is CASGTGSTETQYF. V is TRBV5-4 and J is TRBJ2-5; D is perhaps TRBD1 or TRBD2 (5 bases each). Per germline, CDR1 SGHNT and CDR2 YYREEE (reference sequence). The CDR3 loop spans 13 amino acids. The V and J ends lost 7 bases and 5 bases respectively, with 15 bases between them.